Listed below are T cell receptor beta chains from one sample, sequenced in a study of T-cell memory formation after mild COVID-19. A single record per CDR3 protein comes from TCRdb applying MiXCR to the 5' RACE reads. Of around 340,000 distinct CDR3 sequences listed, around 21% are singletons. The sequenced sample consisted of PBMCs or a T cell subset sorted from them (not recorded which). The receptors shown here come from an adult woman who had mild COVID-19 (a few samples of this study predate the infection). Cell type and time point are not known. Both conserved end residues are part of each CDR3. The D gene is left open where the match is weak. Not every row has a clone size; where given, it reads once, few, many or a size class.

D gene: TRBD2
V gene: TRBV19
J gene: TRBJ2-7
clone size: few
CDR3 DNA: TGTGCCAGTAGTCGGACTAGCGGGAACGAGCAGTACTTC
CDR3 protein: CASSRTSGNEQYF

D gene: TRBD1
V gene: TRBV7-2
J gene: TRBJ2-7
clone size: -
CDR3 DNA: TGTGCCAGCAGCTCGCCGGGACAGGGGTTTTGGGAGCAGTACTTC
CDR3 protein: CASSSPGQGFWEQYF

D gene: TRBD2
V gene: TRBV3-1
J gene: TRBJ2-7
clone size: -
CDR3 DNA: TGTGCCAGCAGCCCTGCCGGGGGGGTCTACGAGCAGTACTTC
CDR3 protein: CASSPAGGVYEQYF

D gene: -
V gene: TRBV24-1
J gene: TRBJ2-2
clone size: few
CDR3 DNA: TGTGCCACCAGTGATTTGAAGGCTTCCACCGGGGAGCTGTTTTTT
CDR3 protein: CATSDLKASTGELFF

D gene: -
V gene: TRBV18
J gene: TRBJ2-5
clone size: few
CDR3 DNA: TGTGCCAGCTCACCGAATAAAAAAGAGACCCAGTACTTC
CDR3 protein: CASSPNKKETQYF

D gene: TRBD1
V gene: TRBV6-1
J gene: TRBJ2-5
clone size: -
CDR3 DNA: TGTGCCAGCAGGGTCCTTGGGGACAGCCAAAAAGAGACCCAGTACTTC
CDR3 protein: CASRVLGDSQKETQYF

D gene: -
V gene: TRBV6-6
J gene: TRBJ2-3
clone size: -
CDR3 DNA: TGTGCCAGCAAGCGGTTGACTATGGAAGACACAGATACGCAGTATTTT
CDR3 protein: CASKRLTMEDTDTQYF

D gene: TRBD2
V gene: TRBV7-3
J gene: TRBJ2-3
clone size: -
CDR3 DNA: TGTGCCAGCAGCTTCCGAGGGACTAGCGGGGGCAGAGGAGATACGCAGTATTTT
CDR3 protein: CASSFRGTSGGRGDTQYF

D gene: -
V gene: TRBV2
J gene: TRBJ2-3
clone size: few
CDR3 DNA: TGTGCCAGCACCACAGGGTATAGCACAGATACGCAGTATTTT
CDR3 protein: CASTTGYSTDTQYF

D gene: TRBD2
V gene: TRBV6-2/TRBV6-3
J gene: TRBJ2-1
clone size: -
CDR3 DNA: TGTGCCAGCAGTCTGACTAGCCCAAACAATGAGCAGTTCTTC
CDR3 protein: CASSLTSPNNEQFF

D gene: -
V gene: TRBV5-1
J gene: TRBJ1-2
clone size: -
CDR3 DNA: TGCGCCAGCAGCCCCGACAGGACAACCTATGGCTACACCTTC
CDR3 protein: CASSPDRTTYGYTF

D gene: -
V gene: TRBV5-1
J gene: TRBJ1-4
clone size: -
CDR3 DNA: TGCGCCAGCAGCTCGGGGGGGGGCGCAACTAATGAAAAACTGTTTTTT
CDR3 protein: CASSSGGGATNEKLFF

D gene: -
V gene: TRBV12-3/TRBV12-4
J gene: TRBJ2-7
clone size: -
CDR3 DNA: TGTGCCAGCAGTTTCATGCTAGGGGGGGAGCAGTACTTC
CDR3 protein: CASSFMLGGEQYF

D gene: -
V gene: TRBV6-6
J gene: TRBJ1-1
clone size: -
CDR3 DNA: TGTGCCAGCAGTTTCGGTCACAGGGTAATGAACACTGAAGCTTTCTTT
CDR3 protein: CASSFGHRVMNTEAFF

D gene: TRBD2
V gene: TRBV6-2/TRBV6-3
J gene: TRBJ2-1
clone size: -
CDR3 DNA: TGTGCCAGCACTTGGGTTCTAGCGGGACGTGACAATGAGCAGTTCTTC
CDR3 protein: CASTWVLAGRDNEQFF

D gene: -
V gene: TRBV7-2
J gene: TRBJ2-6
clone size: few
CDR3 DNA: TGTGCCAGCAGCTTATGGGGGTCTGGGGCCAACGTCCTGACTTTC
CDR3 protein: CASSLWGSGANVLTF

D gene: -
V gene: TRBV6-1
J gene: TRBJ2-2
clone size: many
CDR3 DNA: TGTGCCAGCATTCACGACGACAGGCTGAACACCGGGGAGCTGTTTTTT
CDR3 protein: CASIHDDRLNTGELFF

D gene: -
V gene: TRBV18
J gene: TRBJ2-7
clone size: few
CDR3 DNA: TGTGCCAGCTCACCACCGGGGGTCGAGCAGTACTTC
CDR3 protein: CASSPPGVEQYF

D gene: -
V gene: TRBV2
J gene: TRBJ1-1
clone size: -
CDR3 DNA: TGTGCCAGCAGTGAAGTTTGGGACACTGAAGCTTTCTTT
CDR3 protein: CASSEVWDTEAFF

D gene: -
V gene: TRBV7-6
J gene: TRBJ2-3
clone size: -
CDR3 DNA: TGTGCCAGCAGCTTAGCACGTGCTGGCGATTTCCCCACAGATACGCAGTATTTT
CDR3 protein: CASSLARAGDFPTDTQYF

D gene: -
V gene: TRBV14
J gene: TRBJ1-1
clone size: -
CDR3 DNA: TGTGCCAGCAGCCCATTGGGGCGGGCGGCTTTATTT
CDR3 protein: CASSPLGRAALF

D gene: -
V gene: TRBV12-3/TRBV12-4
J gene: TRBJ2-7
clone size: -
CDR3 DNA: TGTGCCAGCAGCGTCAGAGGTGGGGGAGGCTACGAGCAGTACTTC
CDR3 protein: CASSVRGGGGYEQYF

D gene: TRBD1
V gene: TRBV19
J gene: TRBJ1-5
clone size: once
CDR3 DNA: TGTGCCAGTAGACTGACAGGGACTTGGAATCAGCCCCAGCATTTT
CDR3 protein: CASRLTGTWNQPQHF

D gene: -
V gene: TRBV5-1
J gene: TRBJ1-2
clone size: -
CDR3 DNA: TGCGCCAGCAGCCCCCGGCCGAGGGACTATGGCTACACCTTC
CDR3 protein: CASSPRPRDYGYTF

D gene: -
V gene: TRBV6-5
J gene: TRBJ2-7
clone size: -
CDR3 DNA: TGTGCCAGCAGTACCCGGGACAATTTCTACGAGCAGTACTTC
CDR3 protein: CASSTRDNFYEQYF

D gene: -
V gene: TRBV20-1
J gene: TRBJ1-5
clone size: few
CDR3 DNA: TGCAGTGCTAGCCCGGAGGGGGTTAGCAATCAGCCCCAGCATTTT
CDR3 protein: CSASPEGVSNQPQHF

D gene: -
V gene: TRBV10-3
J gene: TRBJ2-7
clone size: -
CDR3 DNA: TGTGCCATCCCGGGTGGGGGGTCCCCCGGCGAGCAGTACTTC
CDR3 protein: CAIPGGGSPGEQYF

D gene: -
V gene: TRBV7-9
J gene: TRBJ1-4
clone size: -
CDR3 DNA: TGTGCCAGCAGCCGAGCTTTTGAACAGGCTAATGAAAAACTGTTTTTT
CDR3 protein: CASSRAFEQANEKLFF

D gene: TRBD1
V gene: TRBV15
J gene: TRBJ2-7
clone size: -
CDR3 DNA: TGTGCCACCAGCTTGGACAGGGGGTACGAGCAGTACTTC
CDR3 protein: CATSLDRGYEQYF

D gene: -
V gene: TRBV29-1
J gene: TRBJ1-2
clone size: -
CDR3 DNA: TGCAGCGTTGATAAGGACGGGACCAACTATGGCTACACCTTC
CDR3 protein: CSVDKDGTNYGYTF

D gene: -
V gene: TRBV5-5
J gene: TRBJ1-6
clone size: few
CDR3 DNA: TGTGCCAGCAGCTTGCAACCAACACAGAATAATTCACCCCTCCACTTT
CDR3 protein: CASSLQPTQNNSPLHF

D gene: -
V gene: TRBV24-1
J gene: TRBJ2-1
clone size: few
CDR3 DNA: TGTGCCACCAGTGATTTGGGTCCCAGCCCGAATGAGCAGTTCTTC
CDR3 protein: CATSDLGPSPNEQFF

D gene: -
V gene: TRBV19
J gene: TRBJ1-1
clone size: once
CDR3 DNA: TGTGCCAGTACAGACCGGTACACTGAAGCTTTCTTT
CDR3 protein: CASTDRYTEAFF

D gene: TRBD2
V gene: TRBV7-6
J gene: TRBJ2-4
clone size: few
CDR3 DNA: TGTGCCAGCAGCTTAGCCGGGACTAGCGGGGGGGCCTGGTCCATTCAGTACTTC
CDR3 protein: CASSLAGTSGGAWSIQYF

D gene: TRBD2
V gene: TRBV5-6
J gene: TRBJ2-7
clone size: -
CDR3 DNA: TGTGCCAGCAGCTTCGGACTAGCGGGTGACGAGCAGTACTTC
CDR3 protein: CASSFGLAGDEQYF

D gene: TRBD1
V gene: TRBV27
J gene: TRBJ2-7
clone size: many
CDR3 DNA: TGTGCCAGCAGTTCCTACGTCTCCGGGACAGACTACGAGCAGTACTTC
CDR3 protein: CASSSYVSGTDYEQYF

D gene: TRBD2
V gene: TRBV6-2/TRBV6-3
J gene: TRBJ2-1
clone size: -
CDR3 DNA: TGTGCCGCGGCCGACGTACTAGCGGGTGCCTACAATGAGCAGTTCTTC
CDR3 protein: CAAADVLAGAYNEQFF

D gene: TRBD2
V gene: TRBV4-3
J gene: TRBJ2-3
clone size: -
CDR3 DNA: TGCGCCAGCAGCCAGTGGTACCTTCTGAAGCGGGAGGCAACAGATACGCAGTATTTT
CDR3 protein: CASSQWYLLKREATDTQYF

D gene: TRBD1
V gene: TRBV2
J gene: TRBJ1-1
clone size: -
CDR3 DNA: TGTGCCAGCAGTGAAAGGACAGGGTACTCTGAAGCTTTCTTT
CDR3 protein: CASSERTGYSEAFF

D gene: -
V gene: TRBV4-1
J gene: TRBJ2-1
clone size: few
CDR3 DNA: TGCGCCAGCAGCCAAGCCAAATCTGGGGGTGAGCAGTTCTTC
CDR3 protein: CASSQAKSGGEQFF

D gene: -
V gene: TRBV6-6
J gene: TRBJ1-2
clone size: -
CDR3 DNA: TGTGCCAGCAGTTCCACGGGCCTCGGAAGATATGGCTACACCTTC
CDR3 protein: CASSSTGLGRYGYTF

D gene: -
V gene: TRBV12-3/TRBV12-4
J gene: TRBJ2-3
clone size: few
CDR3 DNA: TGTGCCAGCAGTTGGGTCGAGCGGAGCACAGATACGCAGTATTTT
CDR3 protein: CASSWVERSTDTQYF

D gene: -
V gene: TRBV20-1
J gene: TRBJ2-4
clone size: few
CDR3 DNA: TGCAGTGCCCCGAGTACCGCGAGAGGGGCCAAAAACATTCAGTACTTC
CDR3 protein: CSAPSTARGAKNIQYF

D gene: TRBD2
V gene: TRBV20-1
J gene: TRBJ2-3
clone size: few
CDR3 DNA: TGCAGTGCTAGAGATTTGGGGACTAGCGGGGCCACAGATACGCAGTATTTT
CDR3 protein: CSARDLGTSGATDTQYF

D gene: -
V gene: TRBV14
J gene: TRBJ2-2
clone size: -
CDR3 DNA: TGTGCCAGCAGCCAAGAGATGGTGAACACCGGGGAGCTGTTTTTT
CDR3 protein: CASSQEMVNTGELFF

D gene: -
V gene: TRBV11-2
J gene: TRBJ1-2
clone size: -
CDR3 DNA: TGTGCCAGCAGCTTAGACAGGGGACATGGCTACACCTTC
CDR3 protein: CASSLDRGHGYTF

D gene: -
V gene: TRBV20-1
J gene: TRBJ1-4
clone size: -
CDR3 DNA: TGCAGTACGGACGCGAGTGGTGAAAAACTGTTTTTT
CDR3 protein: CSTDASGEKLFF

D gene: TRBD2
V gene: TRBV7-2
J gene: TRBJ2-1
clone size: -
CDR3 DNA: TGTGCCAGCAGCCGGGATACTTTAGCGGGATACAATGAGCAGTTCTTC
CDR3 protein: CASSRDTLAGYNEQFF

D gene: TRBD1
V gene: TRBV5-5
J gene: TRBJ2-7
clone size: -
CDR3 DNA: TGTGCCAGCAGCTTCCGGGACAGCCCCTACGAGCAGTACTTC
CDR3 protein: CASSFRDSPYEQYF

D gene: TRBD2
V gene: TRBV6-2/TRBV6-3
J gene: TRBJ2-1
clone size: -
CDR3 DNA: TGTGCCAGCAGTCCAATCGGACTAGCTGTGCGGCAGTTCTTC
CDR3 protein: CASSPIGLAVRQFF